This T cell receptor (beta chain) was retrieved from a study of Ad26.COV2.S vaccination and SARS-CoV-2 variants (dated by TCRdb to about 2021). About the investigation overall: Vaccine-arm donors were drawn from COV1001, a multicentre, randomized, double-blind, placebo-controlled phase I-IIa trial of Ad26.COV2.S in healthy adults. A total of roughly 30 samples were included in the TCR-sequenced set, comprising around 19 Ad26.COV2.S vaccine recipients, 5 placebo recipients and 8 SARS-CoV-2 convalescent individuals. Participants in the trial were split at random into five groups of five each, receiving low-dose or high-dose Ad26.COV2.S once or twice, or else placebo on both occasions. Investigators did not know the trial group allocation while performing experiments and assessing outcomes. Ad26.COV2.S was given intramuscularly at 5x10^10 or 1x10^11 viral particles, as a single shot or as two shots 56 days apart. TCRbeta repertoire sequencing served as the tool for gauging how specific and how broad the SARS-CoV-2-reactive T cell receptors were following Ad26.COV2.S vaccination. General study outcomes and caveats: Compared with placebo recipients, Ad26.COV2.S recipients showed higher spike-specific TCR breadth (P = 0.0014). After vaccination, spike-specific CD8+ and CD4+ T cell responses were reported to show substantial breadth. Vaccine and placebo recipients had similar non-spike TCR breadth, a finding consistent with the vaccine containing only spike. The study lacked the statistical power to compare responses across vaccine doses or regimens. According to the authors, total T cell responses may have been underestimated by the TCR breadth and depth analyses.

The sample's treatment or condition, from its label and the paper: roughly 18 received Ad26.COV2.S at low or high dose, single or two shots; about 5 received placebo; per-sample allocation not given. Repertoires of vaccine and placebo recipients were sequenced from samples taken on day 63 after the first injection. In Cohort 1b, about 27 adults aged 18-55 years were enrolled at a single site in Boston, USA, between 29 July and 7 August 2020. Ad26.COV2.S was a replication-incompetent adenovirus type 26 vector expressing a prefusion-stabilized SARS-CoV-2 spike protein from the original Wuhan strain. From the cysteine through the phenylalanine, the CDR3 covers 11 amino acids. Only the CDR3 region is kept as DNA, spanning 33 bases read in frame from base 1. Trimming costs V 4 bases and J 5 bases, and their ends lie 5 bases apart. The immunoSEQ Assay was used to sequence TCRbeta CDR3 regions. After extraction, genomic DNA underwent amplification by bias-controlled multiplex PCR, followed by high-throughput sequencing. Regarding the original processing steps: Collapsing and filtering of sequences were performed to quantify the absolute abundance of each unique TCRbeta CDR3 region. T cell fraction was estimated by normalization of TCRbeta template counts to usable DNA, with usable DNA being measured through amplification of reference genes present in all nucleated cells. Repertoire TCRs were annotated as SARS-CoV-2-specific by exact matching of V gene, CDR3 amino acid sequence and J gene to a known reactive TCR set. The reference SARS-CoV-2 TCR set was derived from MIRA and filtered for enrichment in COVID-19-positive ImmuneCODE repertoires, a step that removed public or cross-reactive TCRs. Using the MIRA antigens, annotated TCRs were further analysed by specific ORF or by position within an ORF. Breadth was defined as annotated unique rearrangements over total unique productive rearrangements; depth was the summed frequency of those rearrangements. Two-sided Wilcoxon rank-sum tests were used to compare TCR breadth between groups. TCRdb took this table from immuneACCESS and kept in-frame rearrangements with V and J called. Such tables lack part of the clones; where checked against another copy, unresolved V genes explain under half of the gap, and the rest is unexplained. V, J and clone size reflect that table, while D and trimming were determined from the DNA. This sample lists about 500,000 clones; 80% to 90% were detected once. The top ten clonotypes cover about 1.5% of the sample.

A word on this clone: Its recognized antigen is unknown. No clone much larger than this one lies a single base away; base qualities are absent. Other DNA sequences in the same sample also yield this CDR3.

The V and J segments used are TRBV12-3 or TRBV12-4 and TRBJ1-2; the D gene assignment is ambiguous. Sequencing used peripheral blood, obtained in a trial of Ad26.COV2.S vaccine versus placebo. This TCR was recovered from a person aged 18-65 years who received the Ad26.COV2.S COVID-19 vaccine or a placebo. The bases read TGTGCCAGCAGTTCCGGTTATGGCTACACCTTC. Its product reads: CASSSGYGYTF.